The sequence of this TCR beta chain was determined in a study of cytomegalovirus exposure and HLA in healthy donors. The CDR3 is 14 amino acids. From germline, CDR1 is SGHTA and CDR2 FQGNSA. V was cut by 1 base and J by 5 bases, with 11 bases left in between. In the PCR, 60 Vbeta and 13 Jbeta primers were used. The data were produced by immunoSEQ multiplex PCR, yet TCRdb's version contains in-frame clones alone and is incomplete. The sample records about 92,000 clones, roughly 71% being singletons. As concerns this clone: The antigen is undetermined.

Study findings and constraints: Within the data, a cluster of highly shared sequence variants was likely a sequencing artifact. Cytomegalovirus-associated TCR beta chains were listed, numbering 150 to 200.

Specimen: PBMCs. The V call is TRBV7-2, the J call TRBJ2-5, with D maybe TRBD1 (5 bases). The clonotype was recovered from a woman between 18 and 30 years old in good health and CMV-seropositive. CDR3 amino acids: CASSLEGLGETQYF. CDR3 nucleotides: TGTGCCAGCAGCTTAGAGGGGCTGGGGGAGACCCAGTACTTC.